This TCR beta chain was retrieved from a study of T-cell memory formation after mild COVID-19. Germline CDR1 is SGHKS and CDR2 is YYEKEE (reference sequence). The CDR3 sequence is 14 residues long. The V gene end was trimmed by 2 bases and the J gene end by 4 bases; junction bases not matched to a gene: 4. General study findings and limits: CD4/CD8 balance held among clones contracting day 15 to 85, and later expanders leaned CD4+.

This clonotype was found a few times. Its antigen is not known. TCRdb itself ran the 5' RACE reads through MiXCR, one entry per CDR3 protein. The table lists about 470,000 distinct CDR3 sequences, 15% to 20% of them singletons, with 12% in the top ten. The sequence came from an adult woman who had mild COVID-19 (a few samples of this study predate the infection). Cell type and time point are not known. The gene calls are TRBV5-5 and TRBJ2-7, with 9 bases that match TRBD1. The source material was PBMCs or a T cell subset sorted from them (not recorded which). The CDR3 sequence is CASSFLGQGYEQYF. As DNA, the CDR3 is TGTGCCAGCAGCTTTCTCGGACAGGGGTACGAGCAGTACTTC. Full variable domain (missing parts from reference TRBV5-5 and TRBJ2-7): DAGVTQSPTHLIKTRGQQVTLRCSPISGHKSVSWYQQVLGQGPQFIFQYYEKEERGRGNFPDRFSARQFPNYSSELNVNALLLGDSALYLCASSFLGQGYEQYFGPGTRLTVT.